This TCR beta chain stems from a study of response to subunit inactivated influenza vaccine. This CDR3 contains 13 residues. V dropped 2 bases and J dropped 3 bases, with 8 bases sitting between them. Germline lookup yields CDR1 SGHAT and CDR2 FQNNGV. Each CDR3 protein is one row after TCRdb ran MiXCR on the RT-PCR reads. The table has about 540,000 distinct CDR3 sequences, approximately 24% seen once. The same data also contributed to another study, on T cells expressing NK-cell markers. That paper notes: cDNA encoding TCR beta was synthesized via 5'RACE template switching incorporating UMIs. The authors applied an anti-gamma-delta TCR antibody in several experiments, and it restricted sorting to alpha-beta TCR T cells. These clonotypes, the leaders elsewhere, also led the CD3+CD56-NKG2C+ fraction in a handful of donors.

This clonotype was sampled from a man between 45 and 60 years old who received an inactivated influenza vaccine. Source: CD4+ T cells sorted from PBMCs, taken roughly 12 days after vaccination. The chain combines TRBV11-2 with TRBJ2-7, with D unclear. The CDR3 DNA is TGTGCCAGCAGCTTAACAATCTTCTACGAGCAGTACTTC. Protein product: CASSLTIFYEQYF.